The 25 T cell receptor beta chains below come from one sample, sequenced in a study of blood T cell repertoires in COVID-19 (TCRdb year 2020). The library was produced with the immunoSEQ multiplex PCR assay. TCRdb stores this immuneACCESS table with in-frame sequences only. Part of the clones is absent; in the studies checked, under half of the shortfall reflects unresolved V genes, and no reason is known for the rest. The sample table shows more than 120,000 clones, and about 87% are seen once. Roughly 28% of the sample belongs to the ten largest clones. The sample taken for sequencing was peripheral blood. The receptors shown here come from a human donor in a cohort sampled during active COVID-19.

The V and J genes are TRBV13 and TRBJ1-6, with 9 bases that match TRBD1. Germline loops: CDR1 PRHDT, CDR2 FYEKMQ (reference sequence). This CDR3 comprises 16 residues. The V gene end was trimmed by 5 bases and the J gene end by 7 bases; junction bases not matched to a gene: 9. The CDR3 spells CASSRRDRAPNSPLHF. The CDR3 coding sequence is TGTGCCAGCAGCCGGAGGGACAGGGCGCCCAATTCACCCCTCCACTTT.

This clone was seen only once. The chain couples TRBV28 to TRBJ1-1; tentatively, D is TRBD1 (5 bases). The germline gives CDR1 MDHEN, CDR2 SYDVKM. Trimming took off 3 bases at V and 4 bases at J, with 12 bases between the two ends. The length of the CDR3 is 14 residues. The DNA of the CDR3 is TGTGCCAGCAGTTTTGGGGGGGGACGCACTGAAGCTTTCTTT. This translates into CASSFGGGRTEAFF.

The DNA of the CDR3 is TGTGCCAGCTCACCACCCAGCGCCCCGGGGTCACCCCTCCACTTT. Amino acids: CASSPPSAPGSPLHF. The V call is TRBV18, the J call TRBJ1-6, with D unresolved. The germline V and J ends were trimmed by 0 bases and 10 bases, with 13 bases remaining between them. CDR1 and CDR2 from the germline V gene are KGHSH and LQKENI. CDR3 length: 15 amino acids. Complete variable domain (other parts from reference TRBV18 and TRBJ1-6): NAGVMQNPRHLVRRRGQEARLRCSPMKGHSHVYWYRQLPEEGLKFMVYLQKENIIDESGMPKERFSAEFPKEGPSILRIQQVVRGDSAAYFCASSPPSAPGSPLHFGNGTRLTVT.

Here the CDR3 reads CASSGTGVRGYGYTF. DNA for the CDR3: TGTGCCAGTAGTGGGACAGGGGTAAGGGGCTATGGCTACACCTTC. J is TRBJ1-2 and V is TRBV19; 10 nucleotides agree with TRBD1. CDR1 is LNHDA and CDR2 is SQIVND in the germline V gene (reference sequence). This CDR3 is 15 amino acids long. J gave up 4 bases and V 5 bases, and 7 bases lay outside the gene matches.

This rearrangement joins TRBV6-5 to TRBJ1-2; D is possibly TRBD1 (6 bases). The V gene lost 5 bases and the J gene lost 10 bases, with 14 bases spanning the gap. Germline values: CDR1 MNHEY, CDR2 SVGAGI. The CDR3 consists of 12 residues. Here the CDR3 DNA reads TGTGCCAGCAGTACAGGGAATTGGGACTACACCTTC. It specifies CASSTGNWDYTF.

In its sample, this clone was seen once. The chain links TRBV13 to TRBJ2-7, with TRBD1 matching 7 bases. The CDR3 has 14 residues. CDR1 is PRHDT and CDR2 is FYEKMQ in the germline V gene (reference sequence). V lost 5 bases to trimming and J lost 0 bases; unmatched junction nucleotides: 4. CDR3 region: CASSSYRGSYEQYF. CDR3 in DNA: TGTGCCAGCAGCAGTTACAGGGGCTCCTACGAGCAGTACTTC.

This chain uses TRBV6-1 with TRBJ1-6; 7 nucleotides line up with TRBD1. V lost 5 bases and J lost 8; bases outside the gene matches: 9. In germline, CDR1 is MNHNS, CDR2 SASEGT. CDR3 length: 15 amino acids. In nucleotides, the CDR3 is TGTGCCAGCAGTCAGACGACAGGGTTTGATTCACCCCTCCACTTT. This sequence encodes CASSQTTGFDSPLHF.

V gene TRBV7-2 combines with J gene TRBJ2-5, with 9 bases identical to TRBD2. CDR1 is SGHTA and CDR2 is FQGNSA in the germline V gene. Germline trimming cut 5 bases from V and 2 bases from J; bases unmatched to any gene: 18. The CDR3 runs 19 residues. The CDR3 region has the DNA TGTGCCAGCAGCGCCCTATCCGGGACTAGCTCAGGAGGGCAAGAGACCCAGTACTTC. Translation gives CASSALSGTSSGGQETQYF.

The chain is built from TRBV13 and TRBJ2-5; TRBD1 is a possible D gene (6 bases). Germline CDR1 is PRHDT and CDR2 is FYEKMQ (reference sequence). This CDR3 comprises 16 residues. The ends were cut back, 0 bases at V and 4 bases at J, with 15 bases in the middle. CDR3 protein: CASSLGLTGFGETQYF. The CDR3 DNA reads TGTGCCAGCAGCTTAGGCCTAACAGGGTTTGGAGAGACCCAGTACTTC.

The chain employs TRBV9 and TRBJ1-2, with D tentatively TRBD1 (6 bases). Germline V gene sequence: CDR1 SGDLS, CDR2 YYNGEE. The CDR3 has 16 residues. V lost 6 bases, J lost 2 bases, and 20 bases lay in between. CDR3 DNA: TGTGCCAGCAACCCTTCGCCCAGGGGTGACAACTATGGCTACACCTTC. Its protein product is CASNPSPRGDNYGYTF.

This clone was observed a single time. The V and J genes are TRBV18 and TRBJ2-5, with 11 bases identical to TRBD2. The CDR3 sequence is 15 residues long. J lost 2 bases, V lost 2 bases, and 1 base had no gene match. From germline, CDR1 is KGHSH and CDR2 LQKENI. In nucleotides, the CDR3 is TGTGCCAGCTCACCAACTAGCGGGGGACAAGAGACCCAGTACTTC. Residues: CASSPTSGGQETQYF.

This chain uses TRBV7-8 with TRBJ1-2; 7 bases match TRBD1. The J segment lost 4 bases and the V segment lost 1 base, leaving 0 bases of the junction unmatched. The length of the CDR3 is 13 residues. Germline values: CDR1 SGHVS, CDR2 FQNEAQ. The CDR3: CASSLGTGYGYTF. Written as DNA, the CDR3 is TGTGCCAGCAGCTTAGGGACAGGCTATGGCTACACCTTC.

J is TRBJ2-2 and V is TRBV11-2; 8 bases match TRBD1. CDR3 length: 14 residues. The germline CDR1 and CDR2 sequences are SGHAT and FQNNGV. V shed 5 bases and J 7 bases; nucleotides not matched to a gene: 6. CDR3 sequence (DNA): TGTGCCAGCAGCCGAACAGGGGGGAGCGGGGAGCTGTTTTTT. Its translation is CASSRTGGSGELFF.

The gene calls are TRBV7-2 and TRBJ1-6; 9 positions match TRBD1. CDR3 length: 14 amino acids. The germline gives CDR1 SGHTA, CDR2 FQGNSA. The V and J ends lost 5 bases and 8 bases, in that order; junction bases with no gene match: 4. CDR3 sequence reads: CASSRDRVYSPLHF. The CDR3 DNA sequence: TGTGCCAGCAGCCGGGACAGGGTGTATTCACCCCTCCACTTT.

V gene TRBV7-9 combines with J gene TRBJ2-3; tentative D call: TRBD2 (6 bases). Looked up from germline, CDR1 is SEHNR and CDR2 is FQNEAQ (reference sequence). The CDR3 has 12 amino acids. V shed 10 bases and J shed 1 base, with 9 bases lying between them. In DNA, the CDR3 is TGTGCCACCGGGGGAGGCACAGATACGCAGTATTTT. Its protein product is CATGGGTDTQYF.

The chain combines TRBV6-2 or TRBV6-3 with TRBJ2-3; a weak D match, TRBD1 (6 bases). Trimming pared 6 bases from V and 5 bases from J, leaving 18 bases between. CDR1 is MNHEY and CDR2 is SVGEGT in the germline V gene. The CDR3 is 15 residues long. CDR3 in amino acids: CASSFGVATGDTQYF. The CDR3 bases are TGTGCCAGCAGCTTCGGGGTGGCGACAGGAGATACGCAGTATTTT.

The rearrangement uses TRBV30 and TRBJ2-3, with a possible D match to TRBD1 (5 bases). Germline CDR1 GTSNPN, CDR2 SVGIG (reference sequence). The CDR3 sequence is 13 residues long. Trimming stripped 3 bases from V and 4 bases from J, with 11 bases between. Here the CDR3 reads CAWSGQGADTQYF. CDR3 coding DNA: TGTGCCTGGAGCGGGCAGGGTGCAGATACGCAGTATTTT.

The chain has TRBV10-3 and TRBJ1-2; no definite D call. Per germline, CDR1 ENHRY and CDR2 SYGVKD. Trimming took off 7 bases at V and 6 bases at J, with 21 bases between the two ends. This CDR3 has 15 amino acids. The CDR3 region has the DNA TGTGCCATCACCCCCACCGAGGTTTTTAAGGATGGCTACACCTTC. Protein sequence: CAITPTEVFKDGYTF.

The chain links TRBV7-9 to TRBJ2-7; D gene ambiguous. V was shortened by 2 bases and J by 5 bases, with 4 bases between the two germline ends. Germline V CDR1 and CDR2: SEHNR, FQNEAQ (reference sequence). The CDR3 loop spans 11 amino acids. CDR3 sequence: CASSLQDEQYF. Written as DNA, the CDR3 is TGTGCCAGCAGCTTACAGGACGAGCAGTACTTC.

The chain combines TRBV7-3 with TRBJ2-7, with 11 nucleotides matching TRBD1. Trimming removed 5 bases from V and 5 bases from J; junction bases left unmatched: 5. The CDR3 contains 14 residues. Per the germline V gene, CDR1 is SGHTA and CDR2 is FQGTGA. The CDR3 loop is CASSLLDRGHEQYF. In nucleotides, the CDR3 is TGTGCCAGCAGCCTCCTGGACAGGGGGCACGAGCAGTACTTC.

The rearrangement uses TRBV12-3 or TRBV12-4 and TRBJ2-3; no definite D call. The V end was cut by 7 bases, the J end by 8 bases, with 13 bases between. The CDR3 consists of 12 residues. The CDR3 loop reads CASTPSPGTQYF. The CDR3 bases are TGTGCCAGCACCCCATCCCCGGGTACGCAGTATTTT.

The chain has TRBV7-9 and TRBJ1-5; D is unresolved. V was shortened by 5 bases and J by 0 bases, with 8 bases between the two germline ends. This CDR3 has 14 amino acids. Germline values: CDR1 SEHNR, CDR2 FQNEAQ (reference sequence). CDR3 DNA: TGTGCCAGCAGCGTCGGGTATAGCAATCAGCCCCAGCATTTT. Amino acid sequence: CASSVGYSNQPQHF.

The chain uses TRBV18 and TRBJ1-1, with TRBD1 matching 7 bases. There are 14 residues in the CDR3. V gave up 5 bases and J gave up 3 bases; unmatched junction bases: 6. Germline V gene sequence: CDR1 KGHSH, CDR2 LQKENI. The CDR3 DNA follows: TGTGCCAGCTCAAATAACAGGGGCTACACTGAAGCTTTCTTT. It specifies CASSNNRGYTEAFF.

The V and J genes are TRBV9 and TRBJ1-1; D unresolved. In germline, CDR1 is SGDLS, CDR2 YYNGEE. V was cut by 1 base and J by 5 bases, with 12 bases left in between. This CDR3 region has 14 residues. The CDR3 DNA reads as TGTGCCAGCAGCGTATCCGAGGGATGGACTGAAGCTTTCTTT. It codes for CASSVSEGWTEAFF. The entire variable domain, with the rest obtained from reference TRBV9 and TRBJ1-1, is as follows: DSGVTQTPKHLITATGQRVTLRCSPRSGDLSVYWYQQSLDQGLQFLIQYYNGEERAKGNILERFSAQQFPDLHSELNLSSLELGDSALYFCASSVSEGWTEAFFGQGTRLTVV.

The chain has TRBV19 and TRBJ1-5; TRBD1 might be the D (5 bases). CDR3 size: 16 residues. Germline loops: CDR1 LNHDA, CDR2 SQIVND (reference sequence). Trimming removed 1 base at V and 6 bases at J, with 16 bases between. The CDR3 region is CASSIGGKGVSQPQHF. DNA for the CDR3: TGTGCCAGTAGTATAGGGGGAAAAGGGGTGAGTCAGCCCCAGCATTTT.